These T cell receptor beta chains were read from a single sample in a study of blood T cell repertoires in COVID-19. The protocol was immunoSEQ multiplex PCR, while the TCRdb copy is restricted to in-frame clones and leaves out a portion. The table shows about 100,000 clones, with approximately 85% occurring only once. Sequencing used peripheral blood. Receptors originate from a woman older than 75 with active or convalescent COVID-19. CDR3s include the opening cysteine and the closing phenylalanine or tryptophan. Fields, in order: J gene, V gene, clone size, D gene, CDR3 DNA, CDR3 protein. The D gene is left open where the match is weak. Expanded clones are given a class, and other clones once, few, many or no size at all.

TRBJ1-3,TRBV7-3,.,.,TGTGCCAGCAGCCAGGGTGAGGCTGGAAACACCATATATTTT,CASSQGEAGNTIYF
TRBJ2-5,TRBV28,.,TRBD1,TGTGCCAGCAGTTCAACACGGACAGGGCAAGAGACCCAGTACTTC,CASSSTRTGQETQYF
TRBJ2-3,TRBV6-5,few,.,TGTGCCAGCAGTTACTCTGCGGGGGCGGGGGATACGCAGTATTTT,CASSYSAGAGDTQYF
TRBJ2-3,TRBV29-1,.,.,TGCAGCGCCGCAGCCTCCAAGCGGAGCACAGATACGCAGTATTTT,CSAAASKRSTDTQYF
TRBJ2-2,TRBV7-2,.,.,TGTGCCAGCAGCTTAGACCCTGGCAGGTCGTTGAACACCGGGGAGCTGTTTTTT,CASSLDPGRSLNTGELFF
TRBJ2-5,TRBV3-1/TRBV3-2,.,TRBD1,TGTGCCAGCAGCCAGGGGACAGGGTACGAAGAGACCCAGTACTTC,CASSQGTGYEETQYF
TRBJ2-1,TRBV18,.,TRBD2,TGTGCCAGCTCACCACTAGCGGGAATCAATGAGCAGTTCTTC,CASSPLAGINEQFF
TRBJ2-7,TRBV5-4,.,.,TGTGCCAGCAGCTTGGACTTCAAGGGGGTGCAGTACTTC,CASSLDFKGVQYF
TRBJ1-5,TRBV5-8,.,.,TGTGCCAGCGGCCCCAGGGAACTGTATTCCAATCAGCCCCAGCATTTT,CASGPRELYSNQPQHF
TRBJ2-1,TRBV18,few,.,TGTGCCAGCTCACCGGGTAGTGGCGGTGAGCAGTTCTTC,CASSPGSGGEQFF
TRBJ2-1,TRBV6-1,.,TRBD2,TGTGCCAGCAGTGGAGGAAAGGGCAGGGATATGGCTAGCGGGAGTGGGTTGGAGTTCTTC,CASSGGKGRDMASGSGLEFF
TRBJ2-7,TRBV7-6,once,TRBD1,TGTGCCAGCAGCCGCACTGGGACAGCTTACGAGCAGTACTTC,CASSRTGTAYEQYF
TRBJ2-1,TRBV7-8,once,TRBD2,TGTGCCAGCAGCTTCGCTAGCGGGAGGGACAATGAGCAGTTCTTC,CASSFASGRDNEQFF
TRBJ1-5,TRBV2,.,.,TGTGCCACTTGCGGCCACAATCAGCCCCAGCATTTT,CATCGHNQPQHF
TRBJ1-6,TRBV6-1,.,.,TGTGCCAGCAGTGAATTTCAGGGTCAGACCTATAATTCACCCCTCCACTTT,CASSEFQGQTYNSPLHF
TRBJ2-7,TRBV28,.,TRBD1,TGTGCCACCAACAGGGGGACCCCCTACGAGCAGTACTTC,CATNRGTPYEQYF
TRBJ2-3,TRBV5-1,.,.,TGTGCCAGCAGCTTGGGTTTAGTGGCAGATACGCAGTATTTT,CASSLGLVADTQYF
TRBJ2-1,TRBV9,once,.,TGTGCCAGCAGCGTAGGAGACGGAACCGGGGTTGAGCAGTTCTTC,CASSVGDGTGVEQFF
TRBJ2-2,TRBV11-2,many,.,TGTGCCAGCAAACTAGACACCGGGGAGCTGTTTTTT,CASKLDTGELFF
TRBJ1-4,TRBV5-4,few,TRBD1,TGTGCCAGCAGCCAGACAGGGACGAATGAAAAACTGTTTTTT,CASSQTGTNEKLFF
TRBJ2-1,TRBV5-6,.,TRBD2,TGTGCCAGCAGCTCGGGACTAGCCTCCTACAATGAGCAGTTCTTC,CASSSGLASYNEQFF
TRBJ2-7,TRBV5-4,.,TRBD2,TGTGCCAGCAGCTTGGGGACTAGCCGCTTCGACGAGCAGTACTTC,CASSLGTSRFDEQYF
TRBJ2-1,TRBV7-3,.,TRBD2,TGTGCCAGCAGCTTAACGAGTCGGGAGGGAGCTCGGGGTGAGCAGTTCTTC,CASSLTSREGARGEQFF
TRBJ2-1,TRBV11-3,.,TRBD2,TGTGCCAGCGGGGATTCGGGACTAGCCAATGAGCAGTTCTTC,CASGDSGLANEQFF
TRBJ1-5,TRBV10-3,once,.,TGTGCCATCAGTGACAGTAGCAATCAGCCCCAGCATTTT,CAISDSSNQPQHF
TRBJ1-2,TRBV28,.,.,TGTGCCAGCAGTTTAGTGGACAGCCGAGATGGCTACACCTTC,CASSLVDSRDGYTF
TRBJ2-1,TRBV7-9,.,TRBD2,TGTGCCAGCAGCGTACAACCGGGACTAGCGGGAGGGAGCTACAATGAGCAGTTCTTC,CASSVQPGLAGGSYNEQFF
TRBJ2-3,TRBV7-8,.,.,TGTGCCAGCAGCTTAGGAGAAGCGGACACAGATACGCAGTATTTT,CASSLGEADTDTQYF
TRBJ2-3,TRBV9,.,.,TGTGCCAGCAGCGTATCCCCCTCAGATACGCAGTATTTT,CASSVSPSDTQYF
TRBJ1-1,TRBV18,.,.,TGTGCCACCAACATCCAGGCGAACACTGAAGCTTTCTTT,CATNIQANTEAFF
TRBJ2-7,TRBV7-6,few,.,TGTGCCAGCAGCTACGAGGGGACTCACGAGCAGTACTTC,CASSYEGTHEQYF
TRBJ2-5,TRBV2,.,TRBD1,TGTGCCAGCCTCACAGGGGGCTGGGGAGAGACCCAGTACTTC,CASLTGGWGETQYF
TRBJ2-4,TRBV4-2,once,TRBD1,TGTGCCAGCAGCCAGAACAGGGGATGGAACATTCAGTACTTC,CASSQNRGWNIQYF
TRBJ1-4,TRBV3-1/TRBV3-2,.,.,TGTGCCAGCAGCCAAGTTGGGAGAACTAATGAAAAACTGTTTTTT,CASSQVGRTNEKLFF
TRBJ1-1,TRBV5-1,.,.,TGCGCCAGCACTCCTACAGGTACGAGGACTGAAGCTTTCTTT,CASTPTGTRTEAFF
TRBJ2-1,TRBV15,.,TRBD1,TGTGCCACCAGCAGAATGGGACAGGGGGACGATGAGCAGTTCTTC,CATSRMGQGDDEQFF
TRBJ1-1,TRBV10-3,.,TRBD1,TGTGCCATCAGTGACTCGGGACAGGGTACCGGAATGAACACTGAAGCTTTCTTT,CAISDSGQGTGMNTEAFF
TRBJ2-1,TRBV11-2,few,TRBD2,TGTGCCAGCAGCCCCCTAGCGGGAGGGGTAGAAGAGCAGTTCTTC,CASSPLAGGVEEQFF
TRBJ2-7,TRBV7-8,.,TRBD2,TGTGCCAGCAGCTTAGTTCACTTACTCCGGACTAGCGGGAGCTACGAGCAGTACTTC,CASSLVHLLRTSGSYEQYF
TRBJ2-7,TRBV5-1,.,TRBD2,TGTGCCAGCAGCCCGGGGGGTAGGTCCTACGAGCAGTACTTC,CASSPGGRSYEQYF
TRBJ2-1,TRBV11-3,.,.,TGTGCCAGCAGCCCAGAGGGCGGGGTGAACAATGAGCAGTTCTTC,CASSPEGGVNNEQFF
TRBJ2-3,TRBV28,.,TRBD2,TGTGCCAGCAGTTCGGCTAGCGGGTCGGGTGGGGATACGCAGTATTTT,CASSSASGSGGDTQYF